The rows below give T cell receptor beta chains drawn from one sample of a study of T cells of healthy individuals. MiXCR, applied by TCRdb to the 5' RACE reads, yields one record per CDR3 protein. The repertoire includes tens of thousands of distinct CDR3 sequences, roughly 14% of them detected once, and 16% sits in the top ten. The source of these receptors is a human donor in good health. CDR3s include the opening cysteine and the closing phenylalanine or tryptophan. The D gene is left open where the match is weak. Clone size is not always given. Where it is, it says once, few, many or a class for expanded clones.

j_call d_call v_call clone_size cdr3_aa cdr3_nt
TRBJ2-2 . TRBV12-3/TRBV12-4 many CASTGLSRGTGELFF TGTGCCAGCACCGGACTGTCTAGGGGCACCGGGGAGCTGTTTTTT
TRBJ2-5 . TRBV20-1 few CSATQRTQYF TGCAGTGCGACCCAACGGACCCAGTACTTC
TRBJ2-5 . TRBV29-1 . CSVYPLDRGETQYF TGCAGCGTTTACCCCCTAGACCGAGGGGAGACCCAGTACTTC
TRBJ2-5 TRBD2 TRBV12-3/TRBV12-4 many CASSLYPLAGQETQYF TGTGCCAGCAGTTTATACCCTCTAGCGGGACAAGAGACCCAGTACTTC
TRBJ1-4 . TRBV7-9 many CASSLVSQSEKLFF TGTGCCAGCAGCTTAGTCTCTCAAAGCGAAAAACTGTTTTTT
TRBJ1-3 TRBD1 TRBV23-1 few CAGGTGGLHSGNTIYF TGCGCAGGGGGGACAGGGGGGCTCCACTCTGGAAACACCATATATTTT
TRBJ2-7 . TRBV6-5 many CASSQGARYEQYF TGTGCCAGCAGCCAAGGGGCCCGGTACGAGCAGTACTTC
TRBJ1-1 . TRBV6-6 few CASSYSRQDTEAFF TGTGCCAGCAGTTACTCGAGGCAGGACACTGAAGCTTTCTTT
TRBJ2-7 . TRBV7-9 many CASSLGQGNEQYF TGTGCCAGCAGCTTAGGGCAGGGGAACGAGCAGTACTTC
TRBJ1-5 TRBD1 TRBV7-8 . CASSSDRGHSNQPQHF TGTGCCAGCAGCTCAGACAGGGGCCATAGCAATCAGCCCCAGCATTTT
TRBJ2-1 TRBD2 TRBV10-2 . CASSTPGTSGSSSYSEQFF TGCGCCAGCAGTACCCCCGGGACTAGCGGTTCGAGCTCCTACAGTGAGCAGTTCTTC
TRBJ2-4 . TRBV3-1 many CASSPGLAKNIQYF TGTGCCAGCAGCCCCGGGTTAGCCAAAAACATTCAGTACTTC
TRBJ1-6 . TRBV4-1 many CASSQGGLQASYNSPLHF TGCGCCAGCAGCCAAGGCGGCCTCCAAGCCTCCTATAATTCACCCCTCCACTTT
TRBJ2-3 . TRBV5-1 many CASSETENRGTDTQYF TGCGCCAGCAGCGAGACAGAAAACAGGGGCACAGATACGCAGTATTTT
TRBJ2-7 . TRBV7-3 many CASSFGRTYEQYF TGTGCCAGCAGCTTCGGCAGGACCTACGAGCAGTACTTC
TRBJ1-3 . TRBV5-6 many CASSLWTAGNTIYF TGTGCCAGCAGCTTGTGGACGGCTGGAAACACCATATATTTT
TRBJ2-5 . TRBV7-2 many CASSQRVQETQYF TGTGCCAGCAGCCAGCGGGTCCAAGAGACCCAGTACTTC
TRBJ1-2 TRBD1 TRBV6-2/TRBV6-3 many CASSRGTAGYTF TGTGCCAGCAGTCGGGGGACAGCTGGCTACACCTTC
TRBJ2-7 TRBD1 TRBV5-1 . CASSGVGTAYEQYF TGCGCCAGCAGCGGAGTGGGGACAGCCTACGAGCAGTACTTC
TRBJ2-3 . TRBV20-1 . CSANPGGPSTDTQYF TGCAGTGCTAACCCCGGGGGCCCTAGCACAGATACGCAGTATTTT
TRBJ2-4 TRBD2 TRBV11-1 . CASSPRGVRDKNIQYF TGTGCCAGCAGCCCCCGGGGGGTGAGAGACAAAAACATTCAGTACTTC
TRBJ2-1 TRBD2 TRBV12-3/TRBV12-4 many CASGTSSYNEQFF TGTGCCAGCGGGACTAGCTCCTACAATGAGCAGTTCTTC
TRBJ2-1 . TRBV5-4 . CASSRMSQWYNEQFF TGTGCCAGCAGCCGAATGAGTCAGTGGTACAATGAGCAGTTCTTC
TRBJ1-2 . TRBV20-1 many CSARDTAPASYGYTF TGCAGTGCTAGGGACACGGCCCCAGCCAGTTATGGCTACACCTTC
TRBJ2-7 TRBD2 TRBV6-2/TRBV6-3 few CASSHRTSRPHLGEQYF TGTGCCAGCAGCCACCGGACTAGTCGACCCCACCTCGGCGAGCAGTACTTC
TRBJ2-7 . TRBV12-3/TRBV12-4 few CASSLAGLGYEQYF TGTGCCAGCAGTTTAGCGGGACTCGGCTACGAGCAGTACTTC
TRBJ2-1 TRBD2 TRBV10-3 few CAISELQAGAYNEQFF TGTGCCATCAGTGAGTTACAAGCGGGGGCCTACAATGAGCAGTTCTTC
TRBJ1-5 . TRBV19 many CASSIGQSQPQHF TGTGCCAGTAGTATAGGGCAGAGTCAGCCCCAGCATTTT
TRBJ2-3 TRBD2 TRBV5-1 many CASSLAWSSGTADTQYF TGCGCCAGCAGCTTGGCCTGGTCTAGCGGGACGGCAGATACGCAGTATTTT
TRBJ2-7 TRBD1 TRBV20-1 . CSASPTGGAYEQYF TGCAGTGCTAGCCCGACAGGGGGTGCCTACGAGCAGTACTTC
TRBJ2-5 . TRBV11-2 . CAVYLCASTRGGLQETQYF .
TRBJ2-7 . TRBV6-2/TRBV6-3 many CASSKQGSEQYF TGTGCCAGCAGTAAACAGGGAAGCGAGCAGTACTTC
TRBJ1-4 . TRBV2 . CASSEGGNEKLFF TGTGCCAGCAGTGAGGGGGGTAATGAAAAACTGTTTTTT
TRBJ2-1 TRBD1 TRBV5-6 many CASSPTDRGRNNEQFF TGTGCCAGCAGCCCGACCGACAGGGGGCGTAACAATGAGCAGTTCTTC
TRBJ2-5 . TRBV15 . CATSRDHWVYQETQYF TGTGCCACCAGCAGAGATCACTGGGTGTACCAAGAGACCCAGTACTTC
TRBJ1-2 . TRBV12-3/TRBV12-4 few CASCPGNSFYGYTF TGTGCCAGCTGCCCGGGGAATTCGTTCTATGGCTACACCTTC
TRBJ1-5 TRBD1 TRBV6-5 . CASSHRQGNQPQHF TGTGCCAGCAGTCACCGACAGGGGAATCAGCCCCAGCATTTT
TRBJ2-1 TRBD2 TRBV4-3 many CASSQVAGIGYNEQFF TGCGCCAGCAGCCAGGTAGCGGGAATTGGCTACAATGAGCAGTTCTTC
TRBJ2-7 . TRBV4-1 few CASSQGVGSEQYF TGCGCCAGCAGCCAAGGGGTGGGTTCCGAGCAGTACTTC
TRBJ1-1 . TRBV5-1 . CASSPGRDTEAFF TGCGCCAGCAGCCCGGGCAGGGACACTGAAGCTTTCTTT
TRBJ2-5 . TRBV24-1 few CATSGPTVGETQYF TGTGCCACCAGTGGGCCTACTGTGGGAGAGACCCAGTACTTC
TRBJ1-2 . TRBV18 many CASSLEDAAGYGYTF TGTGCCAGCTCACTAGAGGACGCGGCAGGCTATGGCTACACCTTC
TRBJ1-6 TRBD1 TRBV20-1 medium-sized CSAREDRGNSPLHF TGCAGTGCTAGAGAGGACAGGGGAAATTCACCCCTCCACTTT
TRBJ2-7 . TRBV5-1 . CASSKNLPGGNEQYF TGCGCCAGCAGCAAGAACCTCCCCGGGGGAAACGAGCAGTACTTC